A single sample is the source of the 20 T cell receptor beta chains below, sequenced in a study of cytomegalovirus exposure and HLA in healthy donors. The PCR made use of 60 Vbeta and 13 Jbeta primers. Only in-frame clones appear in the TCRdb table, and some are missing; sequencing was by immunoSEQ multiplex PCR. This repertoire shows about 150,000 clones, about 64% found once; its top ten account for around 7.1%. Sequenced: PBMCs. The receptors derive from a woman aged 60-70 years in good health and CMV-seropositive.

A few counts support this clone. The J gene is TRBJ2-2, the V gene TRBV19; TRBD1 matches 8 bases. The CDR3 sequence is 16 residues long. Germline CDR1 and CDR2: LNHDA and SQIVND (reference sequence). With 3 bases clipped from V and 5 bases from J, the junction kept 8 bases outside the gene matches. The CDR3 is CASSMGRTGRTGELFF. CDR3 coding DNA: TGTGCCAGTAGTATGGGTCGGACAGGGAGGACCGGGGAGCTGTTTTTT.

The rearrangement links TRBV19 to TRBJ2-5; 7 positions match TRBD2. The ends lost 6 bases at V and 1 base at J; junction bases unmatched: 23. This CDR3 comprises 20 residues. Germline V gene sequence: CDR1 LNHDA, CDR2 SQIVND (reference sequence). The CDR3 nucleotides are TGTGCCAGTAGCAGCCTCGAGGCTAGCGGAAGCCGTCATCCCCAAGAGACCCAGTACTTC. This codes for CASSSLEASGSRHPQETQYF.

This clone has just a few counts. The chain is built from TRBV28 and TRBJ1-1; 11 nucleotides match TRBD1. Germline V gene lookup returns CDR1 MDHEN and CDR2 SYDVKM. This CDR3 spans 14 amino acids. J lost 6 bases, V lost 5 bases, and 5 bases had no gene match. As DNA, the CDR3 is TGTGCCAGCAGTGTGGACAGGGGGCACGCTGAAGCTTTCTTT. Translation: CASSVDRGHAEAFF.

This clone was picked up a small number of times. The V and J genes are TRBV27 and TRBJ1-2; 7 bases fit TRBD1. Germline loops: CDR1 MNHEY, CDR2 SMNVEV (reference sequence). J was trimmed by 8 bases and V by 5 bases; bases with no gene match: 8. This CDR3 has 13 residues. This CDR3 is CASSRDREQGYTF. The CDR3 region has the DNA TGTGCCAGCAGTCGCGACAGGGAGCAGGGCTACACCTTC.

This CDR3 is CASSGAGGSEQYF. The DNA of the CDR3 is TGCGCCAGCAGCGGGGCGGGAGGGAGCGAGCAGTACTTC. The V call is TRBV5-1, the J call TRBJ2-5, with 9 bases fitting TRBD2. The J call may be mistaken, given a closer DNA end match to TRBJ2-7. The germline V gene has CDR1 SGHRS and CDR2 YFSETQ. The CDR3 is 13 residues long.

V and J are TRBV5-6 and TRBJ2-7; D might be TRBD1 (5 bases). V was shortened by 2 bases and J by 5 bases, with 11 bases between the two germline ends. The CDR3 contains 13 residues. In germline, CDR1 is SGHDT, CDR2 YYEEEE. DNA of the CDR3: TGTGCCAGCAGCTTTGACAGAGCCCACGAGCAGTACTTC. Its protein product is CASSFDRAHEQYF.

The chain employs TRBV5-6 and TRBJ2-6; D is perhaps TRBD1 (6 bases). V lost 3 bases and J 0 bases, leaving 7 bases between the germline ends. CDR1 and CDR2 from the germline V gene are SGHDT and YYEEEE. There are 15 residues in the CDR3. CDR3 DNA: TGTGCCAGCAGCTCACAGGGCTCTGGGGCCAACGTCCTGACTTTC. This encodes CASSSQGSGANVLTF.

The chain links TRBV4-3 to TRBJ2-3; 10 positions match TRBD2. Germline V gives CDR1 LGHNA, CDR2 YSLEER. V was clipped by 0 bases and J by 9 bases; unmatched bases: 15. CDR3 length: 18 residues. Written as DNA, the CDR3 is TGCGCCAGCAGCCAAGAGCCCCGACAGCGGGGGGGGGATGGAACGCAGTATTTT. It codes for CASSQEPRQRGGDGTQYF.

J is TRBJ2-1 and V is TRBV27; 13 bases are shared with TRBD2. Germline V CDR1 and CDR2: MNHEY, SMNVEV (reference sequence). Trimming removed 6 bases from V and 7 bases from J; junction bases left unmatched: 9. This CDR3 has 16 residues. The CDR3 loop is CASSLRLAGGNNEQFF. The CDR3 bases are TGTGCCAGCAGCCTCAGACTAGCGGGAGGTAATAATGAGCAGTTCTTC.

There are a few counts of this clone. J is TRBJ1-4 and V is TRBV4-1; TRBD1 might be the D (5 bases). This CDR3 is built from 13 residues. Trimming stripped 3 bases from V and 8 bases from J, with 10 bases between. Germline CDR1 is MGHRA and CDR2 is YSYEKL. CDR3 in amino acids: CASSHPGGEKLFF. DNA of the CDR3: TGCGCCAGCAGCCACCCGGGGGGGGAAAAACTGTTTTTT.

The V and J genes are TRBV30 and TRBJ2-1; D not certain. The CDR3 runs to 14 residues. Deletions cut 4 bases from V and 0 bases from J, with 10 bases between. CDR1 and CDR2 (germline): GTSNPN, SVGIG (reference sequence). The CDR3 DNA sequence: TGTGCCTGGAACCTGGAGAGCTCCTACAATGAGCAGTTCTTC. Encoded protein: CAWNLESSYNEQFF.

CDR3 sequence: CASSVGGEANVLTF. CDR3 nucleotide sequence: TGTGCCAGCAGCGTAGGTGGAGAGGCCAACGTCCTGACTTTC. The genes are TRBV9 and TRBJ2-6, with unresolved D. Germline V lookup: CDR1 SGDLS, CDR2 YYNGEE. Trimming pared 0 bases from V and 6 bases from J, leaving 7 bases between. The CDR3 length is 14 residues.

This clone has a handful of counts. The genes are TRBV5-6 and TRBJ2-3, with 8 positions matching TRBD2. Looked up from germline, CDR1 is SGHDT and CDR2 is YYEEEE. The CDR3 spans 17 residues. V gave up 4 bases and J gave up 2 bases; unmatched junction bases: 12. CDR3 sequence (DNA): TGTGCCAGCAGCCCGGCCGGGACGGGAGGGTACACAGATACGCAGTATTTT. This translates into CASSPAGTGGYTDTQYF.

This clone has just one count. The chain uses TRBV14 and TRBJ2-7; D call uncertain. This CDR3 contains 13 residues. Germline V gene sequence: CDR1 SGHDN, CDR2 FVKESK. V was pared by 0 bases and J by 2 bases, with 5 bases between. CDR3: CASSQDVAYEQYF. The CDR3 DNA follows: TGTGCCAGCAGCCAAGATGTAGCCTACGAGCAGTACTTC.

In this sample, this clone turned up a few times. The chain employs TRBV30 and TRBJ1-5; tentatively, D is TRBD1 (6 bases). The V gene lost 1 base and the J gene lost 1 base, with 17 bases spanning the gap. This CDR3 has 17 residues. Germline CDR1 and CDR2: GTSNPN and SVGIG (reference sequence). For the CDR3, the DNA is TGTGCCTGGAGTGAAGGCGGGGGCGGACTAAGCAATCAGCCCCAGCATTTT. Translation gives CAWSEGGGGLSNQPQHF.

This clone showed up just a few times. V is TRBV28 and J is TRBJ2-2, with 8 nucleotides matching TRBD1. Per germline, CDR1 MDHEN and CDR2 SYDVKM. Trimming at V came to 11 bases and at J to 5 bases, leaving 7 bases not matched to a gene. The CDR3 totals 13 residues. The CDR3 bases are TGTGCCTCTACAGGGGGACCTACCGGGGAGCTGTTTTTT. This translates into CASTGGPTGELFF.

This clone was detected a few times. The chain has TRBV6-1 and TRBJ2-7; 7 bases match TRBD1. The junction had 16 bases not matched to a gene; V was cut back by 4 bases and J by 4 bases. CDR3 size: 17 residues. CDR1 and CDR2 from the germline V gene are MNHNS and SASEGT. CDR3 residues: CASSVSRSRTGGYEQYF. CDR3 coding DNA: TGTGCCAGCAGTGTGTCCCGCTCAAGGACAGGAGGTTACGAGCAGTACTTC.

The chain links TRBV5-4 to TRBJ2-7; 7 bases are shared with TRBD1. CDR1 and CDR2 from the germline V gene are SGHNT and YYREEE (reference sequence). V shed 4 bases, J shed 0 bases, and the junction held 4 bases outside the gene matches. This CDR3 is 14 amino acids long. The DNA for the CDR3 is TGTGCCAGCAGCGTGACAGGGAGCTCCTACGAGCAGTACTTC. Translation gives CASSVTGSSYEQYF.

This rearrangement joins TRBV18 to TRBJ2-5; weak D call: TRBD1 (6 bases). The V gene's germline CDR1 is KGHSH and CDR2 LQKENI. The CDR3 is made up of 12 amino acids. Deletions cut 6 bases from V and 4 bases from J, with 9 bases between. The CDR3 nucleotides are TGTGCCAGCTCCTCGGACAGAGAGACCCAGTACTTC. It encodes CASSSDRETQYF.

V gene TRBV6-6 combines with J gene TRBJ1-3; 7 bases match TRBD1. Germline CDR1 and CDR2: MNHNY and SVGAGI (reference sequence). V lost 7 bases, J lost 0 bases, and 9 bases stayed unmatched. This CDR3 contains 16 residues. This CDR3 is CASTDPGQSSGNTIYF. CDR3 bases: TGTGCCAGCACCGATCCGGGACAGAGCTCTGGAAACACCATATATTTT.